The entry below describes one T cell receptor beta chain. The antigen remains unidentified. Other DNA sequences in this specimen translate into the identical CDR3. The sample is drawn from a study of graft-versus-host responses after intestinal transplantation. Method: immunoSEQ multiplex PCR; TCRdb's copy keeps in-frame clones and lacks some. The sample includes roughly 100,000 clones, over 75% of them seen just once. The starting material was unstimulated CD4+ T cells sorted from spleen or lymph node cells, obtained before intestinal transplant. The origin of this receptor is a human donor who received an intestinal transplant.

CDR3 sequence (DNA): TGCGCCAGCAGCCTGGAGCGGGGTGGGGAGACCCAGTACTTC. Translated, it gives CASSLERGGETQYF. The chain recombines TRBV5-1 with TRBJ2-5; 7 bases fit TRBD2. The CDR3 loop spans 14 amino acids. The V and J ends lost 4 bases and 5 bases, in that order; junction bases with no gene match: 8. Germline values: CDR1 SGHRS, CDR2 YFSETQ.